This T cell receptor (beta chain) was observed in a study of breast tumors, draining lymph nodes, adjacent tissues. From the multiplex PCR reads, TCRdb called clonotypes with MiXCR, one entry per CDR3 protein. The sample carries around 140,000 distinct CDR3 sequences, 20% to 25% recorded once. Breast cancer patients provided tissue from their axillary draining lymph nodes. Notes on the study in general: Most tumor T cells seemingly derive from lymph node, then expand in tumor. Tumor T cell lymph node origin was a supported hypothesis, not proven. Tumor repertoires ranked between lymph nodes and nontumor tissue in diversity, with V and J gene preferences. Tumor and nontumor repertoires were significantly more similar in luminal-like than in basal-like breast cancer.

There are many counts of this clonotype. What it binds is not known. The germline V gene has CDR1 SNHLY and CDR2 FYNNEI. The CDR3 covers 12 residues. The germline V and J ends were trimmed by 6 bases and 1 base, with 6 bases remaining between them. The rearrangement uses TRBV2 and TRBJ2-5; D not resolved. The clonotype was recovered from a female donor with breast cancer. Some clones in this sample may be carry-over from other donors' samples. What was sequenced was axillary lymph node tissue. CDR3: CASSWSQETQYF. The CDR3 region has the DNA TGTGCCAGCAGCTGGTCCCAAGAGACCCAGTACTTC. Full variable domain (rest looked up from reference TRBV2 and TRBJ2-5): EPEVTQTPSHQVTQMGQEVILRCVPISNHLYFYWYRQILGQKVEFLVSFYNNEISEKSEIFDDQFSVERPDGSNFTLKIRSTKLEDSAMYFCASSWSQETQYFGPGTRLLVL.